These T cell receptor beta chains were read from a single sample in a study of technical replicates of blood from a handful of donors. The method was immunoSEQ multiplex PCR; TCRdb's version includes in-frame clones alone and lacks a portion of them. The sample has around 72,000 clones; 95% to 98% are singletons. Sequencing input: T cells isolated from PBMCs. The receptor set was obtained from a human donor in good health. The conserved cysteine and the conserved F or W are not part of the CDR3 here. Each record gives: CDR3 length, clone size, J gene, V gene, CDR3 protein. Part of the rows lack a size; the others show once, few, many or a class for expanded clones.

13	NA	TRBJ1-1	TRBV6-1	ASRDVQGIWTEAF
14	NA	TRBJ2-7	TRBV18	ASSPLSGTYSYEQY
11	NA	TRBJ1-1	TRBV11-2	ASSFTDVRGAF
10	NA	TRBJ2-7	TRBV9	ASSDIENEQY
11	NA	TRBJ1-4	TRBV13	ASSVGRSEKLF
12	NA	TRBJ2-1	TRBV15	ATGPGGLYNEQF
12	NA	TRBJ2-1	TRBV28	ASSYRGRYNEQF
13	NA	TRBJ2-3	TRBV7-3	ASSRSTLYTDTQY
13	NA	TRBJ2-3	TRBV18	ASSPRQGSTDTQY
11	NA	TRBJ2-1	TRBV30	AWTGELYNEQF
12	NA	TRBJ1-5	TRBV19	ASEDGTFNQPQH
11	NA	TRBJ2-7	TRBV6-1	AGRGQGSHEQY
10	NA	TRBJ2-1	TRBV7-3	ASSRGTGEQF
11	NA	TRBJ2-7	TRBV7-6	ASSLGNTYEQY
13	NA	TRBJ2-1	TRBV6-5	ASSQTQTSGSEQF
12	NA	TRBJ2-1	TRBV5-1	ASSRTGGDNEQF
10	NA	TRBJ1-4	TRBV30	ASSGGNEKLF
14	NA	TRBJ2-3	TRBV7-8	ASSLVRSRPTDTQY
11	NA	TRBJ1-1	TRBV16	ASSLSRYTEAF
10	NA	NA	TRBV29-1	SVEVPYYEQY
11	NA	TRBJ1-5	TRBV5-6	ASTRRGNQPQH
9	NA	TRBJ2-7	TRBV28	ASAQGGEQY
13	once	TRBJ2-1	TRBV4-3	ASSQGQLASNEQF
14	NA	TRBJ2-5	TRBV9	ASSVDGRGLSETQY
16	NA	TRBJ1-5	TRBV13	ASSLSIKETGQVQPQH
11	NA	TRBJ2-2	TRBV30	AWNKGGAGELF
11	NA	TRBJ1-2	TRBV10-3	AISESTGHGYT
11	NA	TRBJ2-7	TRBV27	ASSLSGNYEQY
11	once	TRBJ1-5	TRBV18	ASSTGDFQPQH
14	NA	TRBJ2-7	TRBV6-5	ASSYSTGQETYEQY
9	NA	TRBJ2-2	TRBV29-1	SVGRTGELF
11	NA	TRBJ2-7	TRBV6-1	ATSLPGVNEQY
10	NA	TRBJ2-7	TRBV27	ASFKLPHEQY
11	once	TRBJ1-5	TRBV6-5	ASKGAVNQPQH
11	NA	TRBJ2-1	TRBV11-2	ASSSEGGNEQF
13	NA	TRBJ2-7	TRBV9	ASSVGQGPLYEQY
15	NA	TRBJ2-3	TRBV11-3	ASSLGGLAPSTDTQY
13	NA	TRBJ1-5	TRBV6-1	ASTERFPSNQPQH
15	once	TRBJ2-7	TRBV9	ASSEGTSGIVSYEQY
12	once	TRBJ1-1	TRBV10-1	ASSDNREITEAF
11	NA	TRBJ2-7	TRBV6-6	ASSRDSNYEQY
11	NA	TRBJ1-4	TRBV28	ASSALTVEKLF
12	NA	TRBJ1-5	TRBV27	ASSYARARQPQH
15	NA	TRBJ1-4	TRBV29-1	SVEAVGGDATNEKLF
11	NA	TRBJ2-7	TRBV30	AWSVLEVREQY
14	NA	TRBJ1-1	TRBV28	ASSPGQGALNTEAF
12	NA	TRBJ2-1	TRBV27	ASRDPTDYNEQF
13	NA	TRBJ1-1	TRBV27	ASSVTGTGVAEAF